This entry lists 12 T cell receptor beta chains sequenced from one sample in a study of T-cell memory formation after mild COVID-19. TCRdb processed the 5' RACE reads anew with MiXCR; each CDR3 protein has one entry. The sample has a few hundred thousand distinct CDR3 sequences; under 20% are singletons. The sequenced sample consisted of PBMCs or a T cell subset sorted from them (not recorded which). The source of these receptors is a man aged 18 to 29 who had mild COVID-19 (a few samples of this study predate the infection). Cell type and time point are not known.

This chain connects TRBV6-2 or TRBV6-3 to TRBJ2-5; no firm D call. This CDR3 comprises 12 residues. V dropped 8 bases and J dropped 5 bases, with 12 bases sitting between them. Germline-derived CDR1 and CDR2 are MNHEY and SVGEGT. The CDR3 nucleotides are TGTGCCAGCGTAGGGCCATTGGAGACCCAGTACTTC. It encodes CASVGPLETQYF.

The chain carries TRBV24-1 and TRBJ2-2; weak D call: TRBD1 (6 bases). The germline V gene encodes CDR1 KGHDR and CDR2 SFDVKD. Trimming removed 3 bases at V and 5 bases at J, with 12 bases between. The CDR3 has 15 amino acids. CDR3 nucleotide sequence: TGTGCCACCAGTGATCCTCCTACAGGGACCGGGGAGCTGTTTTTT. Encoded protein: CATSDPPTGTGELFF.

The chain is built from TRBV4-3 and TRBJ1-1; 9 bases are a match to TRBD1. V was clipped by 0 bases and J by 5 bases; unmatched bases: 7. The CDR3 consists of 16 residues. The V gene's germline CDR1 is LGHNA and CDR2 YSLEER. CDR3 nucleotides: TGCGCCAGCAGCCAAGATCCTCGGACAGGGGCTACTGAAGCTTTCTTT. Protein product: CASSQDPRTGATEAFF.

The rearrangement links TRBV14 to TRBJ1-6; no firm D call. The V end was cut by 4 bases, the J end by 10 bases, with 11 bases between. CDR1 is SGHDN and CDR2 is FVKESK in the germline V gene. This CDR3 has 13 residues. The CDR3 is CASSLVGRSPLHF. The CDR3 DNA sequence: TGTGCCAGCAGCCTAGTAGGGCGGTCACCCCTCCACTTT.

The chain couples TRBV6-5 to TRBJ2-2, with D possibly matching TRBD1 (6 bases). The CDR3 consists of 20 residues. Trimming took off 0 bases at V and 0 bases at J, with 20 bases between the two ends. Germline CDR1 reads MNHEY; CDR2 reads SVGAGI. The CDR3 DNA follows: TGTGCCAGCAGTTACTCGATGGTCCTGTACAGGGTTACGAACACCGGGGAGCTGTTTTTT. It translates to CASSYSMVLYRVTNTGELFF.

CDR3 region: CASSPNRGYEQYV. In DNA form, the CDR3 reads TGCGCCAGCAGCCCGAACAGAGGCTACGAGCAGTACGTC. The chain combines TRBV4-1 with TRBJ2-7; D remains unclear. The germline gives CDR1 MGHRA, CDR2 YSYEKL. The CDR3 loop spans 13 amino acids. Trimming shortened V by 4 bases and J by 3 bases, and 10 bases separated the two germline ends.

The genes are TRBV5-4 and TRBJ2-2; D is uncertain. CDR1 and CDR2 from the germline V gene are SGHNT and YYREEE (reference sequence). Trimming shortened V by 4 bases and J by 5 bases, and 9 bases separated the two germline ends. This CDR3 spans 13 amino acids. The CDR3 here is CASSPAGTGELFF. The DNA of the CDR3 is TGTGCCAGCAGCCCCGCTGGAACCGGGGAGCTGTTTTTT. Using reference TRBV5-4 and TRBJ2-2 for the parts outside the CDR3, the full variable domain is ETGVTQSPTHLIKTRGQQVTLRCSSQSGHNTVSWYQQALGQGPQFIFQYYREEENGRGNFPPRFSGLQFPNYSSELNVNALELDDSALYLCASSPAGTGELFFGEGSRLTVL.

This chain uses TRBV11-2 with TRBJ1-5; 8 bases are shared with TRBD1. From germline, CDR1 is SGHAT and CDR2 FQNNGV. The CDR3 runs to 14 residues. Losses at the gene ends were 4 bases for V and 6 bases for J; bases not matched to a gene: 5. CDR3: CASSSQGAGQPQHF. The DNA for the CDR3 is TGTGCCAGCAGCTCCCAGGGGGCGGGTCAGCCCCAGCATTTT.

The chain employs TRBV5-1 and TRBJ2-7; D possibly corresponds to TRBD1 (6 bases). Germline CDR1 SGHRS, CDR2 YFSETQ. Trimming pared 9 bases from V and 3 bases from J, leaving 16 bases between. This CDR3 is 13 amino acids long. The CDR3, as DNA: TGCGCCACTAGAGCCGGACAGCGCTACGAGCAGTACTTC. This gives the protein CATRAGQRYEQYF.

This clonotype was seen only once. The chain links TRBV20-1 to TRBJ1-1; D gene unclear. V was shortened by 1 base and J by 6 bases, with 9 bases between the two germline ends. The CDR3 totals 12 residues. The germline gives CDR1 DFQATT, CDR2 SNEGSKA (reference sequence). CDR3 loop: CSARAERAEAFF. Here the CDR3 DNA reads TGCAGTGCTAGAGCCGAAAGGGCTGAAGCTTTCTTT.

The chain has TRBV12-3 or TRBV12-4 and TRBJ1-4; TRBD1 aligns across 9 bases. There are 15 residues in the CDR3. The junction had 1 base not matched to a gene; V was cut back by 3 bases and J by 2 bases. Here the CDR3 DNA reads TGTGCCAGCAGTTTCGGGACAGGGACTAATGAAAAACTGTTTTTT. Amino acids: CASSFGTGTNEKLFF.

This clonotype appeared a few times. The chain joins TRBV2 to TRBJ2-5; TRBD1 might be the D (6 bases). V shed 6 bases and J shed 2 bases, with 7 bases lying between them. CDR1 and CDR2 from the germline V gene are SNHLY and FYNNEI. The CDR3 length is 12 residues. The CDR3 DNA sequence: TGTGCCAGCAGAGGACAGCAAGAGACCCAGTACTTC. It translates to CASRGQQETQYF.